Below, 27 T cell receptor beta chains from the same sample are listed, as sequenced in a study of OX40 agonist ivuxolimab in advanced cancers. Profiling relied on immunoSEQ multiplex PCR, and the TCRdb table lists in-frame clones only, not all of them. The sample consists of approximately 99,000 clones, 85% to 95% of them appearing once. Sequences were derived from CD4+ or CD8+ T cells sorted from blood, sampled in a trial of the OX40 agonist ivuxolimab. The receptors shown here come from an adult with an advanced solid tumor such as melanoma, head and neck, liver or kidney cancer.

This clone has only a few counts. This chain connects TRBV10-2 to TRBJ2-2; 9 nucleotides align to TRBD2. There are 14 residues in the CDR3. The V and J ends lost 6 bases and 8 bases, in that order; junction bases with no gene match: 7. Looked up from germline, CDR1 is WSHSY and CDR2 is SAAADI. CDR3 sequence (DNA): TGCGCCAGCAGAACAGCGGGAGGTCCAGGGGAGCTGTTTTTT. It codes for CASRTAGGPGELFF.

This clone was seen just once. J is TRBJ2-1 and V is TRBV9, with 11 bases fitting TRBD2. This CDR3 is built from 16 residues. Germline loops: CDR1 SGDLS, CDR2 YYNGEE. The ends lost 0 bases at V and 5 bases at J; junction bases unmatched: 4. CDR3 DNA: TGTGCCAGCAGCGTAGCACTAGCGGGAGTTGACAATGAGCAGTTCTTC. It is translated as CASSVALAGVDNEQFF.

The CDR3 reads CASSVGDRRLSYNEQFF. CDR3 DNA sequence: TGTGCCAGCAGCGTAGGGGACCGCCGACTCTCCTACAATGAGCAGTTCTTC. V usage is TRBV9 and J usage is TRBJ2-1; D may correspond to TRBD1 or TRBD2 (5 bases each). The germline CDR1 and CDR2 sequences are SGDLS and YYNGEE. Trimming shortened V by 0 bases and J by 0 bases, and 13 bases separated the two germline ends. The CDR3 sequence is 17 residues long. Looking up the rest from reference TRBV9 and TRBJ2-1 gives the full variable domain: DSGVTQTPKHLITATGQRVTLRCSPRSGDLSVYWYQQSLDQGLQFLIQYYNGEERAKGNILERFSAQQFPDLHSELNLSSLELGDSALYFCASSVGDRRLSYNEQFFGPGTRLTVL.

The chain recombines TRBV6-5 with TRBJ1-5; D may be TRBD1 (6 bases). Germline V gene data show CDR1 as MNHEY and CDR2 as SVGAGI. Trimming removed 6 bases at V and 0 bases at J, with 9 bases between. The CDR3 sequence is 14 residues long. This CDR3 is CASSGQFSNQPQHF. CDR3 in DNA: TGTGCCAGCAGCGGACAGTTTAGCAATCAGCCCCAGCATTTT.

This chain uses TRBV21-1 with TRBJ2-2; the D call of TRBD1 is as the table states it, not checked on the DNA. TRBV21-1 is given as a pseudogene. The CDR3 totals 16 residues. The CDR3 protein is CASSKGFRGGTGELFF. CDR3 DNA: TGTGCCAGCAGCAAAGGTTTCAGAGGGGGCACCGGGGAGCTGTTTTTT.

This clone was detected once. Other DNA sequences in this specimen translate into the identical CDR3. This sequence joins TRBV5-1 and TRBJ2-3; D unresolved. Germline values: CDR1 SGHRS, CDR2 YFSETQ. This CDR3 is 13 amino acids long. V lost 4 bases to trimming and J lost 0 bases, with 6 bases between them. CDR3 sequence: CASSTGSTDTQYF. In DNA form, the CDR3 reads TGCGCCAGCAGCACCGGAAGCACAGATACGCAGTATTTT.

The chain is built from TRBV6-5 and TRBJ2-3; 9 bases match TRBD2. In germline, CDR1 is MNHEY, CDR2 SVGAGI. This CDR3 is 15 amino acids long. V dropped 4 bases and J dropped 3; count of bases not matched to a gene: 5. CDR3 DNA sequence: TGTGCCAGCAGTTTATTAGCGGGGGCAACAGATACGCAGTATTTT. Amino acids: CASSLLAGATDTQYF.

This rearrangement joins TRBV11-3 to TRBJ2-7; tentative D call: TRBD1 (5 bases). Trimming removed 5 bases from V and 2 bases from J, with 10 bases in between. The CDR3 has 13 residues. The germline V gene encodes CDR1 SGHNT and CDR2 YENEEA. CDR3 nucleotides: TGTGCCAGCAGCAAACAGGCCGCCTACGAGCAGTACTTC. It yields the protein CASSKQAAYEQYF. Looking up the rest from reference TRBV11-3 and TRBJ2-7 gives the full variable domain: EAGVVQSPRYKIIEKKQPVAFWCNPISGHNTLYWYLQNLGQGPELLIRYENEEAVDDSQLPKDRFSAERLKGVDSTLKIQPAELGDSAVYLCASSKQAAYEQYFGPGTRLTVT.

The chain couples TRBV2 to TRBJ1-5; tentatively, D is TRBD1 (6 bases). The V end lost 5 bases, the J end lost 6 bases, and 11 bases lay between the germline ends. The CDR3 totals 13 residues. CDR1 and CDR2 (germline): SNHLY, FYNNEI. CDR3 nucleotide sequence: TGTGCCAGCAGTTATACGACAGGTCAGCCCCAGCATTTT. Protein product: CASSYTTGQPQHF.

To note about this clone: One junction end does not reproduce the germline sequence, and a read error may be involved. V and J are TRBV5-1 and TRBJ1-2, with no clear D. The germline CDR1 and CDR2 sequences are SGHRS and YFSETQ. The CDR3 loop spans 15 amino acids. CDR3 sequence reads: CASRLTQIANYGYTF. CDR3 nucleotide sequence: TGCGCCAGCCGCTTGACCCAAATAGCTAACTATGGCTACACCTTC. Full variable domain (missing parts from reference TRBV5-1 and TRBJ1-2): KAGVTQTPRYLIKTRGQQVTLSCSPISGHRSVSWYQQTPGQGLQFLFEYFSETQRNKGNFPGRFSGRQFSNSRSEMNVSTLELGDSALYLCASRLTQIANYGYTFGSGTRLTVV.

J is TRBJ2-3 and V is TRBV19; unclear D gene. Germline V gene lookup returns CDR1 LNHDA and CDR2 SQIVND (reference sequence). CDR3 length equals 12 residues. Trimming shortened V by 6 bases and J by 5 bases, and 9 bases separated the two germline ends. The CDR3 sequence is CASREPGDTQYF. CDR3 in DNA: TGTGCCAGTAGGGAGCCTGGAGATACGCAGTATTTT.

J is TRBJ2-7 and V is TRBV5-1; 11 positions match TRBD1. The CDR3 runs 15 residues. Germline CDR1 SGHRS, CDR2 YFSETQ. V shed 0 bases and J 6 bases; nucleotides not matched to a gene: 5. DNA for the CDR3: TGCGCCAGCAGCTTGGTAGGGACAGGGGGGAGCGAGCAGTACTTC. Protein: CASSLVGTGGSEQYF.

CDR3 loop: CAWKGQGDSPLHF. The CDR3 nucleotides are TGTGCCTGGAAAGGACAGGGGGACTCACCCCTCCACTTT. The rearrangement joins TRBV30 to TRBJ1-6, with 10 bases fitting TRBD1. CDR1 and CDR2 from the germline V gene are GTSNPN and SVGIG (reference sequence). The trim removed 4 bases at V and 10 bases at J, leaving 4 bases unmatched. This CDR3 has 13 amino acids.

This clone came up a few times. The CDR3 bases are TGTGCCAGCAGCAAAGCGCTAGCAGGGCACAATCAGCCCCAGCATTTT. This gives the protein CASSKALAGHNQPQHF. The J gene is TRBJ1-5, the V gene TRBV21-1. TRBV21-1 is an annotated pseudogene. This CDR3 contains 16 residues.

The CDR3 region has the DNA TGTGCCAGGGGACAGGGGCCCCCCGGCAACCCTGAAGCTTTCTTT. It yields the protein CARGQGPPGNPEAFF. The genes are TRBV19 and TRBJ1-1; 10 bases agree with TRBD1. CDR1 LNHDA and CDR2 SQIVND come from the germline V gene (reference sequence). The CDR3 length is 15 residues. Unmatched junction bases numbered 13, after V lost 9 bases and J lost 6 bases.

The rearrangement uses TRBV30 and TRBJ1-4; D gene ambiguous. Between the trimmed V and J ends, which lost 0 bases and 7 bases, there was a span of 9 bases. This CDR3 is built from 13 residues. The germline gives CDR1 GTSNPN, CDR2 SVGIG (reference sequence). The CDR3, as DNA: TGTGCCTGGAGTGTAGGAGTAGGTGAAAAACTGTTTTTT. Translating it yields CAWSVGVGEKLFF.

This rearrangement joins TRBV5-1 to TRBJ2-2; 8 nucleotides agree with TRBD1. The CDR3 sequence is 21 residues long. Germline values: CDR1 SGHRS, CDR2 YFSETQ. V shed 4 bases and J 0 bases; nucleotides not matched to a gene: 20. In DNA form, the CDR3 reads TGCGCCAGCAGCCAACCACCTGACAGGGGCCGCCCCCAGACGAACACCGGGGAGCTGTTTTTT. Protein product: CASSQPPDRGRPQTNTGELFF. Looking up the rest from reference TRBV5-1 and TRBJ2-2 gives the full variable domain: KAGVTQTPRYLIKTRGQQVTLSCSPISGHRSVSWYQQTPGQGLQFLFEYFSETQRNKGNFPGRFSGRQFSNSRSEMNVSTLELGDSALYLCASSQPPDRGRPQTNTGELFFGEGSRLTVL.

This sequence joins TRBV18 and TRBJ2-7, with D perhaps being TRBD1 or TRBD2 (5 bases each). Trimming left V 6 bases short and J 6 bases short, with 12 bases between. CDR3 length: 12 residues. The germline CDR1 and CDR2 sequences are KGHSH and LQKENI. The CDR3 is CASSPTGREQYF. The CDR3 DNA reads TGTGCCAGCTCTCCCACGGGGCGCGAGCAGTACTTC.

In regard to this clone: A read error may account for a junction end that differs from germline. This chain uses TRBV10-3 with TRBJ1-2, with D uncertain. Per the germline V gene, CDR1 is ENHRY and CDR2 is SYGVKD. The CDR3 spans 14 residues. The CDR3: CAITEKGFGYGYTF. The CDR3, as DNA: TGTGCCATCACTGAGAAAGGGTTCGGCTATGGCTACACCTTC.

The chain couples TRBV5-1 to TRBJ2-3, with D tentatively TRBD1 (6 bases). CDR1 is SGHRS, CDR2 YFSETQ, per germline. The CDR3 runs 15 residues. With 3 bases removed from V and 2 bases from J, the gap between germline ends came to 13 bases. CDR3 amino acids: CASSWAGVSTDTQYF. The CDR3 nucleotides are TGCGCCAGCAGCTGGGCAGGGGTTTCCACAGATACGCAGTATTTT. Full variable domain (missing parts from reference TRBV5-1 and TRBJ2-3): KAGVTQTPRYLIKTRGQQVTLSCSPISGHRSVSWYQQTPGQGLQFLFEYFSETQRNKGNFPGRFSGRQFSNSRSEMNVSTLELGDSALYLCASSWAGVSTDTQYFGPGTRLTVL.

The chain recombines TRBV5-5 with TRBJ2-5; 14 bases map to TRBD2. This CDR3 contains 16 residues. Trimming took 2 bases from V and 7 from J; bases not matched to a gene: 7. Germline V CDR1 and CDR2: SGHKS, YYEKEE (reference sequence). The CDR3 sequence: CASSFQGTSGGGTQYF. The CDR3 region has the DNA TGTGCCAGCAGCTTCCAAGGGACTAGCGGGGGCGGGACCCAGTACTTC.

V gene TRBV2 combines with J gene TRBJ1-1; the match to TRBD1 covers 10 bases. CDR1 and CDR2 (germline): SNHLY, FYNNEI. V dropped 6 bases and J dropped 5; count of bases not matched to a gene: 3. The CDR3 loop spans 13 amino acids. This CDR3 is CASSGQGGTEAFF. Written as DNA, the CDR3 is TGTGCCAGCAGCGGACAGGGGGGGACTGAAGCTTTCTTT.

A word on this clone: The sample carries other DNA sequences with the same CDR3. The chain couples TRBV6-1 to TRBJ2-7, with 7 bases lining up with TRBD1. This CDR3 region has 14 residues. V lost 0 bases and J lost 3; bases outside the gene matches: 2. Germline V CDR1 and CDR2: MNHNS, SASEGT. The CDR3 spells CASSEAGTDYEQYF. Written as DNA, the CDR3 is TGTGCCAGCAGTGAAGCAGGGACAGACTACGAGCAGTACTTC.

The CDR3 reads CASSVDRGHQETQYF. The DNA for the CDR3 is TGTGCCAGTAGTGTGGACAGGGGGCACCAAGAGACCCAGTACTTC. The chain is built from TRBV19 and TRBJ2-5, with TRBD1 matching 11 bases. Per the germline V gene, CDR1 is LNHDA and CDR2 is SQIVND (reference sequence). Trimming at V came to 5 bases and at J to 0 bases, leaving 2 bases not matched to a gene. CDR3 size: 15 residues.

The rearrangement joins TRBV2 to TRBJ1-2, with no clear D. Trimming left V 2 bases short and J 2 bases short, with 9 bases between. From germline, CDR1 is SNHLY and CDR2 FYNNEI. The CDR3 spans 14 residues. The CDR3 sequence is CASSESGSNYGYTF. The CDR3 DNA reads TGTGCCAGCAGTGAATCGGGCAGCAACTATGGCTACACCTTC.

The J gene is TRBJ2-3, the V gene TRBV9, with D possibly being TRBD1 (5 bases). Trimming shortened V by 3 bases and J by 2 bases, and 13 bases separated the two germline ends. Germline V gene lookup returns CDR1 SGDLS and CDR2 YYNGEE. The CDR3 extends over 15 amino acids. CDR3 sequence (DNA): TGTGCCAGCAGCGCGACAGACGGATACACAGATACGCAGTATTTT. It codes for CASSATDGYTDTQYF.

This clone was seen only once. The genes are TRBV5-1 and TRBJ1-2; D possibly corresponds to TRBD1 (6 bases). V gave up 0 bases and J gave up 3 bases, with 9 bases separating them. Germline V gives CDR1 SGHRS, CDR2 YFSETQ. This CDR3 region has 14 residues. DNA of the CDR3: TGCGCCAGCAGCTTGGACAGGGTACACTATGGCTACACCTTC. Its translation: CASSLDRVHYGYTF.